This TCR beta chain was identified during a study of monozygotic twins with inflammatory bowel disease. General study findings and limits: People with IBD had fewer clonotypes in common with others than healthy twins did, especially with disease activity. Patient repertoires may carry noise from differing immunosuppressive treatments.

One entry per CDR3 protein, without DNA, is what TCRdb gives after re-calling the 5' RACE reads. Found here are about 110,000 distinct CDR3 sequences; the top ten clones hold around 11%. From germline, CDR1 is KGHDR and CDR2 SFDVKD. The CDR3 has 17 amino acids. With regard to this clonotype: What it binds is unknown.

The sequenced sample was blood. The receptor was isolated from a human donor with ulcerative colitis or Crohn's disease, or a healthy co-twin of an affected twin (not recorded which). This chain links TRBV24-1 with TRBJ2-1; lacking DNA, the TRBD2 call made by TCRdb goes unchecked. CDR3 in amino acids: CATSDPRVLSGHNEQFF.